A selection of T cell receptor beta chains follows, all from one sample in a study of OX40 agonist ivuxolimab in advanced cancers. The method was immunoSEQ multiplex PCR; TCRdb's version includes in-frame clones alone and lacks a portion of them. This sample has about 31,000 clones; 86% occur once, and the top ten carry 25% to 40%. The input for sequencing was CD4+ or CD8+ T cells sorted from blood, taken in a trial of the OX40 agonist ivuxolimab. The receptors come from an adult with an advanced solid tumor such as melanoma, head and neck, liver or kidney cancer. The CDR3 runs from the conserved cysteine through the conserved F or W. The size of a clone is reported for some rows only, either as once, few or many, or as a class for expanded clones.

J gene,clone size,V gene,CDR3 protein
TRBJ1-2,-,TRBV2,CASSDGVGGERGYGYTF
TRBJ2-7,-,TRBV11-3,CASSPGSGNYEQYF
TRBJ1-2,-,TRBV11-2,CASSLGGGYGYTF
TRBJ2-1,once,TRBV7-3,CASSLRGTAYNEQFF
TRBJ2-5,-,TRBV10-3,CAISIRDREGEETQYF
TRBJ2-3,-,TRBV4-2,CASSPGLTDTQYF
TRBJ2-5,-,TRBV27,CASSWPDGQEYF
TRBJ1-1,-,TRBV30,CAWSPGDTEAFF
TRBJ2-1,-,TRBV9,CASSVRSPSLYNEQFF
TRBJ2-2,few,TRBV6-5,CASSSPGTANTGELFF
TRBJ2-1,-,TRBV29-1,CSVEFVAGVGDEQFF
TRBJ1-1,-,TRBV19,CASSRTGGTEAFF
TRBJ2-1,-,TRBV6-1,CASSGPGQMSSYNEQFF
TRBJ2-5,-,TRBV19,CASSRGLAEVQETQYF
TRBJ2-7,-,TRBV21-1,CASSLGLAGPSYEQYF
TRBJ2-7,-,TRBV30,CAWSAGGIYEQYF
TRBJ2-3,-,TRBV11-2,CASSALVDTQYF
TRBJ2-1,-,TRBV7-9,CASSSDRDRGLNEQFF
TRBJ2-1,-,TRBV7-9,CASSSQTSGRTYNEQFF
TRBJ2-1,-,TRBV28,CASSLEREGPNEQFF
TRBJ2-2,-,TRBV29-1,CSAELRGRGSDGELFF
TRBJ2-7,-,TRBV5-1,CASSLTYSYEQYF
TRBJ2-3,-,TRBV27,CASSPDWTEGKDTQYF
TRBJ2-7,-,TRBV27,CASSFSPSGSYEQYF
TRBJ2-7,-,TRBV9,CASSETGLGYEQYF
TRBJ1-1,-,TRBV7-9,CASSLAQGRITEAFF
TRBJ2-7,-,TRBV7-2,CASSLGTAISYEQYF
TRBJ1-1,-,TRBV6-6,CATITRGNTEAFF
TRBJ2-3,-,TRBV9,CASSVESVGGPSTDTQYF
TRBJ1-5,few,TRBV6-5,CASSHSNQPQHF
TRBJ1-3,-,TRBV5-1,CASSLTGYGNTIYF
TRBJ2-3,once,TRBV28,CASSLSAGGPDTQYF
TRBJ1-1,-,TRBV6-6,CASSNGQRNTEAFF
TRBJ2-1,-,TRBV19,CASSTTSPGEQFF
TRBJ1-2,-,TRBV28,CASSRPGVIRRYTF
TRBJ1-1,-,TRBV6-5,CASSIGTGANTEAFF
TRBJ1-1,-,TRBV2,CASQGRARAFF
TRBJ2-7,-,TRBV10-1,CASSGHGLAGVYEQYF
TRBJ2-1,-,TRBV9,CASSVTGDEQFF
TRBJ2-7,-,TRBV27,CASSLHQGGAYEQYF
TRBJ2-5,-,TRBV5-4,CASSDGTAKPQYF
TRBJ2-1,once,TRBV2,CASVMTFIKSSYNEQFF
TRBJ2-2,-,TRBV5-4,CASRPPTGELFF
TRBJ2-1,-,TRBV6-5,CASSPVSSYNEQFF
TRBJ2-6,-,TRBV12-5,CASGLVTGPERANVLTF